This is a list of T cell receptor beta chains from one sample in a study of T cell repertoires in cytomegalovirus infection. TCRdb passed the reads through MiXCR, listing each CDR3 protein once. The sample lists 570,000 or so distinct CDR3 sequences, approximately 40% occurring once. These receptors lack a known antigen. Sequenced here: cultured PBMCs, sampled from culture after CMV antigen stimulation. The receptors stem from a human donor in good health (CMV status not recorded). Some clones in this sample may be carry-over from other donors' samples. Each CDR3 is given with its conserved first and last residue. Clone size, where shown, is once, few, many, or a class for clones that have expanded.

TRBV7-2	-	TRBJ2-3	CASSATLGADTQYF
TRBV2	once	TRBJ1-2	CASSKEPYGYTF
TRBV2	-	TRBJ2-5	CASRVLAEETQYF
TRBV12-3/TRBV12-4	few	TRBJ1-1	CASSFGGDLNTEAFF
TRBV10-3	-	TRBJ2-7	CAISDQGGNEQYF
TRBV7-6	few	TRBJ2-1	CASSSPRDEQFF
TRBV7-2	-	TRBJ2-1	CASSLVRGGEQFF
TRBV27	few	TRBJ2-3	CASSQRGGRDTQYF
TRBV6-1	-	TRBJ1-2	CASTLTGGRGYTF
TRBV12-3/TRBV12-4	-	TRBJ2-5	CASSSGHFQETQYF
TRBV20-1	-	TRBJ2-1	CSASQGAGEQFF
TRBV5-1	-	TRBJ1-2	CASRVGTIYGYTF
TRBV28	-	TRBJ2-6	CATIRAGGANVLTF
TRBV7-2	few	TRBJ2-5	CASSQGASGGLETQYF
TRBV11-2	-	TRBJ1-2	CASSLEQGYTF
TRBV7-9	-	TRBJ2-3	CASSDRQGITDTQYF
TRBV4-3	few	TRBJ2-3	CASSPIGLAGGTDTQYF
TRBV12-3/TRBV12-4	-	TRBJ2-3	CASSMSDTQYF
TRBV24-1	-	TRBJ1-5	CATSLPSGGRRQPQHF
TRBV4-3	-	TRBJ2-7	CASSQDSDGRGYEQYF
TRBV7-9	-	TRBJ2-7	CASSSDAFYEQYF
TRBV6-1	-	TRBJ1-3	CASGVLQALGNTIYF
TRBV7-9	-	TRBJ2-3	CASSSRLAGPTDTQYF
TRBV7-2	-	TRBJ1-2	CASSLFAPFGYTF
TRBV30	-	TRBJ2-7	CAWSVRWETRIDEQYF
TRBV5-1	-	TRBJ1-6	CASSFGLSNSPLHF
TRBV20-1	few	TRBJ1-4	CSASRGATNEKLFF
TRBV9	-	TRBJ2-2	CASSVVGTSGSKGELFF
TRBV29-1	-	TRBJ2-1	CSVGFWDRGPHNEQFF
TRBV18	few	TRBJ2-1	CASSTLGAGAEQFF
TRBV6-6	-	TRBJ2-7	CASKPGQGAYEQYF
TRBV12-3/TRBV12-4	few	TRBJ2-5	CASSSATSGAPRTQYF
TRBV7-2	-	TRBJ2-2	CASSPGTSGRTGELFF
TRBV11-2	-	TRBJ2-3	CASSSPGGPDTQYF
TRBV11-2	-	TRBJ2-7	CASSLGGGRGNEQYF
TRBV12-3/TRBV12-4	-	TRBJ1-5	CASSGIGQGAGQPQHF
TRBV5-6	-	TRBJ2-4	CASSWTSGGTKNIQYF
TRBV7-2	few	TRBJ2-5	CASNPRAGSGETQYF
TRBV5-4	few	TRBJ2-1	CASSLPGLAGGYEQFF
TRBV19	-	TRBJ2-7	CASSGTSGRRYEQYF
TRBV12-3/TRBV12-4	-	TRBJ1-2	CASGPSGNYGYTF
TRBV7-2	-	TRBJ2-2	CASSFTGSAGELFF